This T cell receptor (beta chain) was sequenced in a study of radiotherapy plus CTLA-4 blockade in lung cancer. Sequencing was performed with immunoSEQ multiplex PCR; in TCRdb, only in-frame clones are kept and a portion is missing. This sample yields around 37,000 clones, of which roughly 70% are seen a single time; less than 15% belongs to the top ten. The sequencing used peripheral blood, collected from a patient treated with radiotherapy plus ipilimumab. The TCR comes from a human donor with non-small cell lung cancer that progressed on radiotherapy plus ipilimumab.

The CDR3 sequence is CASSGLRDRLYEQYF. The CDR3 nucleotides are TGTGCCAGCAGCGGACTCCGGGACCGCCTCTACGAGCAGTACTTC. This chain uses TRBV11-2 with TRBJ2-7, with D possibly called TRBD1 or TRBD2 (5 bases each). Germline loops: CDR1 SGHAT, CDR2 FQNNGV. The length of the CDR3 is 15 residues. V shed 5 bases and J shed 3 bases, with 17 bases lying between them.